Shown below are 29 T cell receptor beta chains from a single sample sequenced in a study of cytomegalovirus exposure and HLA in healthy donors. A multiplex PCR was run with 60 Vbeta primers and 13 Jbeta primers. Assay: immunoSEQ multiplex PCR; the TCRdb copy retains only in-frame clones and omits some. Of about 200,000 clones in the sample, about four fifths were seen once. Specimen: PBMCs. The receptor set was obtained from a woman aged 45-65 years in good health and CMV-seronegative.

The V gene is TRBV28, the J gene TRBJ1-4; D possibly corresponds to TRBD1 (6 bases). Looked up from germline, CDR1 is MDHEN and CDR2 is SYDVKM. Trimming removed 5 bases from V and 0 bases from J, with 10 bases in between. The CDR3 is 15 residues long. The CDR3 DNA sequence: TGTGCCAGCAGTACTAAGGGGGCAACTAATGAAAAACTGTTTTTT. Encoded protein: CASSTKGATNEKLFF.

This sequence joins TRBV10-3 and TRBJ2-7; 11 nucleotides align to TRBD1. The CDR3 is 14 amino acids. J lost 3 bases, V lost 7 bases, and 5 bases had no gene match. Looked up from germline, CDR1 is ENHRY and CDR2 is SYGVKD. The CDR3 region has the DNA TGTGCCATCACCCCGGGACAGGGGGTCTACGAGCAGTACTTC. This codes for CAITPGQGVYEQYF.

The chain links TRBV7-2 to TRBJ2-1; no clear D gene. V lost 1 base, J lost 0 bases, and 7 bases lay in between. From germline, CDR1 is SGHTA and CDR2 FQGNSA. The CDR3 has 15 amino acids. The CDR3 DNA reads TGTGCCAGCAGCTTAGGAGTCGACTCCTACAATGAGCAGTTCTTC. Amino acids: CASSLGVDSYNEQFF. The full variable domain, rest sourced from reference TRBV7-2 and TRBJ2-1, is GAGVSQSPSNKVTEKGKDVELRCDPISGHTALYWYRQSLGQGLEFLIYFQGNSAPDKSGLPSDRFSAERTGGSVSTLTIQRTQQEDSAVYLCASSLGVDSYNEQFFGPGTRLTVL.

The genes are TRBV4-1 and TRBJ2-7; TRBD1 matches at 9 bases. The CDR3 extends over 17 amino acids. Germline trimming cut 4 bases from V and 3 bases from J; bases unmatched to any gene: 13. Per the germline V gene, CDR1 is MGHRA and CDR2 is YSYEKL. CDR3 sequence reads: CASSLTRPGQGYYEQYF. CDR3 coding DNA: TGCGCCAGCAGCCTCACCCGCCCGGGACAGGGATACTACGAGCAGTACTTC.

The chain couples TRBV12-5 to TRBJ1-2, with D possibly TRBD1 on 6 matching bases. The CDR3 spans 20 residues. Germline V gene lookup returns CDR1 LGHNT and CDR2 FRNRAP. Trimming cost V 0 bases and J 4 bases, with 27 bases left between them. CDR3 bases: TGTGCTAGTGGTTTGGTACCGAGCTGGACAGTCAATTTCAGCGGCTATGGCTACACCTTC. As protein: CASGLVPSWTVNFSGYGYTF. Full variable domain (rest looked up from reference TRBV12-5 and TRBJ1-2): DARVTQTPRHKVTEMGQEVTMRCQPILGHNTVFWYRQTMMQGLELLAYFRNRAPLDDSGMPKDRFSAEMPDATLATLKIQPSEPRDSAVYFCASGLVPSWTVNFSGYGYTFGSGTRLTVV.

This clone was counted a single time. V is TRBV15 and J is TRBJ1-5; D gene ambiguous. V lost 1 base, J lost 4 bases, and 14 bases lay in between. Germline V lookup: CDR1 LNHNV, CDR2 YYDKDF (reference sequence). There are 16 residues in the CDR3. CDR3 coding DNA: TGTGCCACCAGCAGAGGCCCGGGAATGGGAAATCAGCCCCAGCATTTT. Translation gives CATSRGPGMGNQPQHF.

Remarks on this clone: Relative to the germline gene, one junction end is altered; a read error may explain this. CDR3 nucleotide sequence: TGTGCTAGCAGCTTGGGTGGGGGGTTGGGTTACCAAGAGACCCAGTACTTC. Amino acids: CASSLGGGLGYQETQYF. The J gene is TRBJ2-5, the V gene TRBV7-7; possibly TRBD2 for D (6 bases). The CDR3 has 17 residues. Germline V CDR1 and CDR2: SSHAT, FNYEAQ (reference sequence).

The J gene is TRBJ2-1, the V gene TRBV11-1; 10 bases are a match to TRBD2. This CDR3 has 15 amino acids. Germline V gene data show CDR1 as SGHAT and CDR2 as FQDESV (reference sequence). V lost 6 bases to trimming and J lost 8 bases; unmatched junction nucleotides: 10. The CDR3 loop is CASSIAGGGGYEQFF. The CDR3 DNA is TGTGCCAGCAGTATAGCGGGGGGCGGCGGGTATGAGCAGTTCTTC.

This clone was recorded a few times. This chain joins TRBV6-5 and TRBJ2-2; 10 bases align to TRBD2. From germline, CDR1 is MNHEY and CDR2 SVGAGI. With V trimmed by 6 bases and J by 6 bases, 7 bases remained unmatched. The CDR3 totals 15 residues. The CDR3: CASRQLAGLAGELFF. CDR3 DNA: TGTGCCAGCAGACAACTAGCGGGGTTAGCCGGGGAGCTGTTTTTT.

The rearrangement joins TRBV5-4 to TRBJ2-7, with 7 bases that match TRBD1. The CDR3 contains 13 residues. CDR1 and CDR2 (germline): SGHNT, YYREEE (reference sequence). Losses at the gene ends were 4 bases for V and 6 bases for J; bases not matched to a gene: 7. DNA of the CDR3: TGTGCCAGCAGCCGTGAGGGGGCTGGCGAGCAGTACTTC. Protein: CASSREGAGEQYF.

This rearrangement joins TRBV4-3 to TRBJ2-7; D is perhaps TRBD1 (6 bases). Trimming stripped 0 bases from V and 2 bases from J, with 11 bases between. Germline loops: CDR1 LGHNA, CDR2 YSLEER. This CDR3 region has 15 residues. The CDR3 protein is CASSQEKQGTYEQYF. CDR3 DNA sequence: TGCGCCAGCAGCCAAGAGAAACAGGGCACCTACGAGCAGTACTTC.

This clone was seen more than once but under ten times. The V gene is TRBV6-5, the J gene TRBJ1-1, with D possibly being TRBD1 (5 bases). Per the germline V gene, CDR1 is MNHEY and CDR2 is SVGAGI. The length of the CDR3 is 13 residues. Trimming removed 6 bases from V and 1 base from J, with 9 bases in between. The CDR3: CASRETENTEAFF. CDR3 in DNA: TGTGCCAGCAGGGAGACAGAGAACACTGAAGCTTTCTTT.

The V call is TRBV7-2, the J call TRBJ1-2; D remains ambiguous. V lost 0 bases and J lost 8, with 13 bases in between. This CDR3 comprises 14 residues. Germline-derived CDR1 and CDR2 are SGHTA and FQGNSA. CDR3 sequence: CASSLARASTGYTF. CDR3 nucleotide sequence: TGTGCCAGCAGCTTAGCGCGGGCCTCTACGGGCTACACCTTC.

J is TRBJ2-1 and V is TRBV11-2, with D perhaps TRBD2 (6 bases). Germline V gene lookup returns CDR1 SGHAT and CDR2 FQNNGV. V lost 1 base and J lost 0, with 13 bases in between. The CDR3 is made up of 17 amino acids. CDR3 amino acids: CASSLAPGTPSYNEQFF. Written as DNA, the CDR3 is TGTGCCAGCAGCTTAGCCCCCGGGACTCCCTCCTACAATGAGCAGTTCTTC.

This chain links TRBV6-5 with TRBJ1-1; D unresolved. CDR1 and CDR2 (germline): MNHEY, SVGAGI. V was cut by 10 bases and J by 13 bases, with 19 bases left in between. There are 11 residues in the CDR3. CDR3 DNA sequence: TGTGCCACCCGGGATTCCTCACGAGGTTTCTTT. It codes for CATRDSSRGFF.

V usage is TRBV4-1 and J usage is TRBJ1-2, with D maybe TRBD1 (6 bases). Germline lookup yields CDR1 MGHRA and CDR2 YSYEKL. There are 14 residues in the CDR3. V was shortened by 4 bases and J by 5 bases, with 14 bases between the two germline ends. CDR3 in amino acids: CASSLRGGEYGYTF. CDR3 in DNA: TGCGCCAGCAGCCTCAGGGGTGGTGAATATGGCTACACCTTC.

The rearrangement links TRBV9 to TRBJ1-6, with a weak D call TRBD1 (6 bases). Germline CDR1 is SGDLS and CDR2 is YYNGEE. The CDR3 is made up of 15 amino acids. V was pared by 1 base and J by 7 bases, with 12 bases between. This CDR3 is CASSVFGGENSPLHF. CDR3 DNA: TGTGCCAGCAGCGTATTTGGGGGCGAGAATTCACCCCTCCACTTT.

The gene calls are TRBV19 and TRBJ1-2; tentative D call: TRBD1 (6 bases). This CDR3 has 14 amino acids. The V and J ends lost 4 bases and 4 bases respectively, with 13 bases between them. Germline V CDR1 and CDR2: LNHDA, SQIVND (reference sequence). The CDR3 sequence is CASSTTGIPYGYTF. Here the CDR3 DNA reads TGTGCCAGTAGTACCACAGGGATTCCCTATGGCTACACCTTC.

The chain couples TRBV30 to TRBJ2-7; 12 nucleotides align to TRBD2. The CDR3 spans 17 residues. Germline V lookup: CDR1 GTSNPN, CDR2 SVGIG (reference sequence). Trimming cost V 3 bases and J 2 bases; bases outside gene matches: 11. Here the CDR3 reads CAWSRPGTSGLAYEQYF. The DNA for the CDR3 is TGTGCCTGGAGCCGCCCCGGGACTAGCGGGTTGGCCTACGAGCAGTACTTC.

The chain has TRBV18 and TRBJ1-1; no definite D call. The V gene lost 2 bases and the J gene lost 0 bases, with 4 bases spanning the gap. The CDR3 has 13 amino acids. Germline-derived CDR1 and CDR2 are KGHSH and LQKENI. The CDR3 DNA sequence: TGTGCCAGCTCACCAGTCTTGAACACTGAAGCTTTCTTT. This gives the protein CASSPVLNTEAFF. The full variable domain, rest sourced from reference TRBV18 and TRBJ1-1, is NAGVMQNPRHLVRRRGQEARLRCSPMKGHSHVYWYRQLPEEGLKFMVYLQKENIIDESGMPKERFSAEFPKEGPSILRIQQVVRGDSAAYFCASSPVLNTEAFFGQGTRLTVV.

J is TRBJ2-5 and V is TRBV29-1, with 7 bases that match TRBD1. The V and J ends lost 7 bases and 1 base, in that order; junction bases with no gene match: 6. This CDR3 is built from 13 residues. Germline lookup yields CDR1 SQVTM and CDR2 ANQGSEA. CDR3 loop: CSAPGQSQETQYF. DNA for the CDR3: TGCAGCGCTCCGGGACAGAGCCAAGAGACCCAGTACTTC.

To note about this clone: This sample includes further DNA sequences coding for the same CDR3. The V and J genes are TRBV28 and TRBJ1-2; D unresolved. Germline V gene data show CDR1 as MDHEN and CDR2 as SYDVKM. The CDR3 is made up of 15 amino acids. The V gene lost 5 bases and the J gene lost 8 bases, with 21 bases spanning the gap. The CDR3 nucleotides are TGTGCCAGCAGTCCTGAAGCGGGAGGCCCCTCGGGCTACACCTTC. It codes for CASSPEAGGPSGYTF.

This clone was recorded only once. This rearrangement joins TRBV2 to TRBJ2-3, with 9 bases fitting TRBD2. From germline, CDR1 is SNHLY and CDR2 FYNNEI. With 6 bases clipped from V and 0 bases from J, the junction kept 4 bases outside the gene matches. This CDR3 has 15 residues. The CDR3 DNA reads TGTGCCAGCAGAGTAGCGGGGGCTAGCACAGATACGCAGTATTTT. Translation gives CASRVAGASTDTQYF.

This clone was picked up a small number of times. The rearrangement links TRBV4-1 to TRBJ2-2, with a weak D call TRBD2 (5 bases). This CDR3 spans 15 amino acids. Germline V gene lookup returns CDR1 MGHRA and CDR2 YSYEKL. V lost 4 bases and J lost 4, with 13 bases in between. CDR3 bases: TGCGCCAGCAGCCTAGAGAGCGGAGTCACCGGGGAGCTGTTTTTT. This sequence encodes CASSLESGVTGELFF.

In nucleotides, the CDR3 is TGCGCCAGCAGCCAAGGGTTCCCTGCGGAAGGAAACACCATATATTTT. It translates to CASSQGFPAEGNTIYF. The chain is built from TRBV4-1 and TRBJ1-3; D is uncertain. Germline assignment: CDR1 MGHRA and CDR2 YSYEKL. This CDR3 comprises 16 residues. Trimming took off 1 base at V and 4 bases at J, with 14 bases between the two ends.

This clone showed up just a few times. This rearrangement joins TRBV4-2 to TRBJ1-5, with 9 bases matching TRBD1. Germline V gene lookup returns CDR1 LGHNA and CDR2 YNFKEQ. The CDR3 contains 16 residues. V dropped 0 bases and J dropped 5; count of bases not matched to a gene: 5. CDR3 protein: CASSQDWGQGHQPQHF. DNA of the CDR3: TGTGCCAGCAGCCAAGATTGGGGACAGGGACATCAGCCCCAGCATTTT.

J is TRBJ2-7 and V is TRBV6-6; 8 nucleotides agree with TRBD2. Germline V CDR1 and CDR2: MNHNY, SVGAGI (reference sequence). Trimming removed 4 bases from V and 2 bases from J; junction bases left unmatched: 7. This CDR3 is 15 amino acids long. This CDR3 is CASSSRGGVTYEQYF. The DNA for the CDR3 is TGTGCCAGCAGTTCCCGGGGGGGAGTCACCTACGAGCAGTACTTC.

The chain carries TRBV19 and TRBJ1-5; D unclear. Trimming shortened V by 5 bases and J by 4 bases, and 9 bases separated the two germline ends. Germline CDR1 and CDR2: LNHDA and SQIVND (reference sequence). There are 13 residues in the CDR3. CDR3 coding DNA: TGTGCCAGTAGTTCTGAGGTGAATCAGCCCCAGCATTTT. It translates to CASSSEVNQPQHF.

V and J are TRBV5-1 and TRBJ1-4, with 8 bases fitting TRBD1. The V gene's germline CDR1 is SGHRS and CDR2 YFSETQ. The trim removed 0 bases at V and 5 bases at J, leaving 6 bases unmatched. The CDR3 spans 16 residues. CDR3 DNA sequence: TGCGCCAGCAGCTTGGCCGAAGCAGGGGGCAATGAAAAACTGTTTTTT. Translated, it gives CASSLAEAGGNEKLFF.